This TCR beta chain derives from a study of cytomegalovirus exposure and HLA in healthy donors. Overall study findings and caveats: Per a later analysis, HLA-associated TCR beta chains showed more clonal expansion than other, equally common TCR beta chains. An Asian-associated ancestry cluster reportedly showed fewer N-insertions than the approximately 600-donor mean in a later analysis. An assumption of roughly uniform sequencing depth across donors underlay the presence/absence analyses.

Researchers ran the PCR with 60 Vbeta and 13 Jbeta primers. Here immunoSEQ multiplex PCR was the method, and the copy in TCRdb shows in-frame clones only, minus some. This table holds about 130,000 clones, roughly 82% found once. The junction had 6 bases not matched to a gene; V was cut back by 5 bases and J by 0 bases. Germline CDR1 reads MDHEN; CDR2 reads SYDVKM. CDR3 length: 15 residues. This clone was observed a single time. No antigen is known for it. Each donor's status was that of a healthy bone marrow donor. The source is a male donor in good health and CMV-seropositive. The specimen was PBMCs. V usage is TRBV28 and J usage is TRBJ1-1; TRBD1 matches 7 bases. CDR3 nucleotides: TGTGCCAGCAGTCCCCGGACAGGAATGAACACTGAAGCTTTCTTT. This encodes CASSPRTGMNTEAFF. The variable domain in full, with the rest retrieved from reference TRBV28 and TRBJ1-1, is DVKVTQSSRYLVKRTGEKVFLECVQDMDHENMFWYRQDPGLGLRLIYFSYDVKMKEKGDIPEGYSVSREKKERFSLILESASTNQTSMYLCASSPRTGMNTEAFFGQGTRLTVV.